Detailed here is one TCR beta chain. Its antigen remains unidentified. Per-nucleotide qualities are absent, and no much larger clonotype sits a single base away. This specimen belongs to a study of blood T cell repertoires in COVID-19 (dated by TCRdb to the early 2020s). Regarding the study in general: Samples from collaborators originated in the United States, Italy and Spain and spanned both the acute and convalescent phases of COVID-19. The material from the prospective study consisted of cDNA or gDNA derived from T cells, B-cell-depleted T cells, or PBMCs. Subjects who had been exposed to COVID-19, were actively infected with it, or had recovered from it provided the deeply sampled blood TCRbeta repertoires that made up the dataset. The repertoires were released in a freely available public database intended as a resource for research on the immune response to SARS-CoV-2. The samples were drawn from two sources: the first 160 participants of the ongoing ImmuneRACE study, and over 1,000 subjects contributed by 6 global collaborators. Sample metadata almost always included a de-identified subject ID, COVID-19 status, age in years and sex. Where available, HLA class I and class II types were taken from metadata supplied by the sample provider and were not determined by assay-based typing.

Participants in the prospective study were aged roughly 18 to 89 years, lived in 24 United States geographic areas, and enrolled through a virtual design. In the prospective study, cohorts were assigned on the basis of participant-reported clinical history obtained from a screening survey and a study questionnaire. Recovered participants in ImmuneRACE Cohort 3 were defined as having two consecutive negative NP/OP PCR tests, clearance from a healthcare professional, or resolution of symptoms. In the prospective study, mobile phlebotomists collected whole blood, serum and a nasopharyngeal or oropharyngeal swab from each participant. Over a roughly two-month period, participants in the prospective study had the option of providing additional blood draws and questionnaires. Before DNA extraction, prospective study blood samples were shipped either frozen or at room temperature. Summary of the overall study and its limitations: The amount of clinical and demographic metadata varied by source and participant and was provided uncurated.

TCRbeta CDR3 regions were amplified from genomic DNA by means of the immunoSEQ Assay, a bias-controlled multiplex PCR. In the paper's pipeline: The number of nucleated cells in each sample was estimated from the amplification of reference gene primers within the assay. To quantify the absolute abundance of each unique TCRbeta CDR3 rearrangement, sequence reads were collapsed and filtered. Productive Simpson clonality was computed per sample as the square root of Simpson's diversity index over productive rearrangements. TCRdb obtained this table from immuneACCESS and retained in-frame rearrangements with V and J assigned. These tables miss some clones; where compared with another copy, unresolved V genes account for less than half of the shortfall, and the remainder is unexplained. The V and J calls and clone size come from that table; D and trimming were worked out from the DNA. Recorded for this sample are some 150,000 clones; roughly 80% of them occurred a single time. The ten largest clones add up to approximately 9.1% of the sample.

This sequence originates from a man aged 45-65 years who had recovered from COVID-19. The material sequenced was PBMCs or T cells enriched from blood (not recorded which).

For the CDR3, the sequence is CASSQETGGEAFF. The nucleotide sequence reads as follows: TGTGCCAGCAGCCAAGAGACAGGGGGGGAAGCTTTCTTT. Recombination linked TRBV3-1 (or the pseudogene TRBV3-2) to TRBJ1-1, with 9 middle bases fitting TRBD1. The CDR3 has 13 amino acids, counting the end cysteine and phenylalanine. The sequence is cut down to CDR3 DNA, 39 bases in frame from base 1. CDR1 and CDR2 were assigned from the germline V gene (reference sequence) as LGHDT and YNNKEL. V is pruned by 0 bases and J by 8 bases, leaving 1 base of the junction without a gene match.